Listed below are T cell receptor beta chains from one sample, sequenced in a study of CD8 T cells in ankylosing spondylitis. TCRdb re-analysed the 5' RACE reads in MiXCR, keeping a single row per CDR3 protein. The data hold 650,000 to 800,000 distinct CDR3 sequences, with under 20% observed a single time. Material: blood, either unsorted or a sorted T cell fraction (not recorded which). The receptors here all came from a male donor with ankylosing spondylitis. The CDR3 runs from the conserved cysteine through the conserved F or W. A D gene is named only where the DNA matches it firmly. A row's size may be missing; if present it is once, few, many or a size class.

v_gene	j_gene	d_gene	abundance	CDR3aa	CDR3nt
TRBV4-1	TRBJ1-5	-	few	CASSQERVDRNQPQHF	TGCGCCAGCAGCCAAGAGAGAGTGGACAGAAATCAGCCCCAGCATTTT
TRBV15	TRBJ2-5	-	few	CATRGSVQETQYF	TGTGCCACCAGGGGGTCAGTTCAAGAGACCCAGTACTTC
TRBV7-6	TRBJ2-5	-	few	CASSPFWGETQYF	TGTGCCAGCAGCCCTTTTTGGGGAGAGACCCAGTACTTC
TRBV6-2/TRBV6-3	TRBJ2-2	-	many	CASKGNTGELFF	TGTGCCAGCAAAGGGAACACCGGGGAGCTGTTTTTT
TRBV29-1	TRBJ1-1	-	-	CSVGLRVTEAFF	TGCAGCGTTGGTCTGAGGGTCACTGAAGCTTTCTTT
TRBV7-9	TRBJ1-2	TRBD1	-	CASSTAPGTDYGYTF	TGTGCCAGCAGCACCGCGCCCGGGACAGACTATGGCTACACCTTC
TRBV25-1	TRBJ2-7	TRBD1	-	CATSGWTGYEQYF	TGTGCCACCTCAGGTTGGACAGGGTACGAGCAGTACTTC
TRBV29-1	TRBJ2-5	-	-	CSVAPGTLGGETQYF	TGCAGCGTGGCCCCGGGAACCCTAGGGGGAGAGACCCAGTACTTC
TRBV29-1	TRBJ1-1	TRBD1	many	CSVKDRPNMNTEAFF	TGCAGCGTCAAGGACAGGCCCAACATGAACACTGAAGCTTTCTTT
TRBV7-9	TRBJ2-2	-	-	CASSPRSGATNTGELFF	TGTGCCAGCAGCCCAAGGTCAGGGGCGACGAACACCGGGGAGCTGTTTTTT
TRBV12-3/TRBV12-4	TRBJ2-7	TRBD2	-	CASSFSGGATYEQYF	TGTGCCAGCAGTTTTAGCGGGGGCGCAACCTACGAGCAGTACTTC
TRBV12-3/TRBV12-4	TRBJ2-7	TRBD1	-	CASSRGGGEQYF	TGTGCCAGCAGTAGAGGGGGCGGCGAGCAGTACTTC
TRBV6-1	TRBJ1-5	-	-	CASISGRFPYSNQPQHF	TGTGCCAGTATTAGTGGACGGTTCCCTTATAGCAATCAGCCCCAGCATTTT
TRBV4-3	TRBJ2-6	-	few	CASSQDLGSGANVLTF	TGCGCCAGCAGCCAAGATTTGGGGTCTGGGGCCAACGTCCTGACTTTC
TRBV20-1	TRBJ2-1	-	few	CSARGTPRDEQFF	TGCAGTGCTCGCGGCACACCGAGAGATGAGCAGTTCTTC
TRBV20-1	TRBJ2-1	-	-	CSTASGLGPYNEQFF	TGCAGTACTGCTAGTGGATTGGGACCCTACAATGAGCAGTTCTTC
TRBV29-1	TRBJ1-5	TRBD1	-	CSVRTGWNQPQHF	TGCAGCGTTAGGACAGGCTGGAATCAGCCCCAGCATTTT
TRBV7-2	TRBJ2-6	-	-	CASSIGLDSGANVLTF	TGTGCCAGCAGCATCGGACTGGACTCTGGGGCCAACGTCCTGACTTTC
TRBV20-1	TRBJ1-2	-	-	CSATDGGYGYTF	TGCAGTGCCACCGACGGCGGGTATGGCTACACCTTC
TRBV12-3/TRBV12-4	TRBJ2-5	TRBD2	many	CASSPRVAGDQETQYF	TGTGCCAGCAGTCCGCGAGTAGCGGGAGATCAAGAGACCCAGTACTTC
TRBV27	TRBJ2-2	-	-	CASSSFMDTGELFF	TGTGCCAGCAGTTCCTTTATGGACACCGGGGAGCTGTTTTTT
TRBV6-2/TRBV6-3	TRBJ2-7	-	few	CASRSQGSYEQYF	TGTGCCAGCAGGTCGCAGGGGTCCTACGAGCAGTACTTC
TRBV12-3/TRBV12-4	TRBJ1-5	-	many	CASSFWVGGAGSNQPQHF	TGTGCCAGCAGTTTTTGGGTCGGGGGCGCGGGGAGCAATCAGCCCCAGCATTTT
TRBV18	TRBJ1-3	TRBD1	-	CASSPGTVNSGNTIYF	TGTGCCAGCTCACCCGGGACAGTAAACTCTGGAAACACCATATATTTT
TRBV6-5	TRBJ2-2	-	-	CASSYARRGGNTGELFF	TGTGCCAGCAGTTACGCGAGGAGGGGGGGGAACACCGGGGAGCTGTTTTTT
TRBV27	TRBJ2-1	-	-	CASSSSGPSSYNEQFF	TGTGCCAGCAGCTCAAGCGGGCCTAGCTCCTACAATGAGCAGTTCTTC
TRBV18	TRBJ2-7	TRBD1	-	CASSQTGTGRNEQYF	TGTGCCAGCTCACAAACCGGGACAGGGAGGAACGAGCAGTACTTC
TRBV4-3	TRBJ2-6	-	-	CASSQDWAGHSSGANVLTF	TGCGCCAGCAGCCAAGATTGGGCAGGGCACAGCTCTGGGGCCAACGTCCTGACTTTC
TRBV7-2	TRBJ2-6	-	few	CASSLHHGTHTNIISGANVLTF	TGTGCCAGCAGCTTACACCACGGGACACACACGAACATCATCTCTGGGGCCAACGTCCTGACTTTC
TRBV13	TRBJ1-1	-	many	CASSLHRDLNTEAFF	TGTGCCAGCAGCCTTCACCGGGACTTGAACACTGAAGCTTTCTTT
TRBV12-3/TRBV12-4	TRBJ2-7	-	-	CASSFRDILYEQYF	TGTGCCAGCAGTTTCCGGGACATCCTCTACGAGCAGTACTTC
TRBV20-1	TRBJ2-7	TRBD2	few	CSASAPWTSGILHEQYF	TGCAGTGCTAGCGCTCCTTGGACTAGCGGGATTCTCCACGAGCAGTACTTC
TRBV4-3	TRBJ1-5	-	once	CASSQDWARGGSVQPQHF	TGCGCCAGCAGCCAAGATTGGGCCAGGGGAGGCAGTGTGCAGCCCCAGCATTTT
TRBV19	TRBJ1-1	-	-	CASTRRPPGFRGRANTEAFF	TGTGCCAGTACGCGCAGACCTCCAGGGTTTCGAGGGAGAGCGAACACTGAAGCTTTCTTT
TRBV4-1	TRBJ1-2	-	-	CASSQVQDHGKGYTF	TGCGCCAGCAGCCAAGTTCAGGACCACGGGAAGGGCTACACCTTC
TRBV24-1	TRBJ1-5	-	-	CATSEWGRIRFNQPQHF	TGTGCCACCAGTGAGTGGGGCCGCATCAGGTTCAATCAGCCCCAGCATTTT
TRBV24-1	TRBJ2-7	TRBD2	many	CATKSGTSHMDEQYF	TGTGCCACCAAAAGTGGGACTAGTCATATGGACGAGCAGTACTTC
TRBV7-9	TRBJ1-4	TRBD1	-	CASSYQGQGANEKLFF	TGTGCCAGCAGCTACCAAGGACAGGGCGCTAATGAAAAACTGTTTTTT
TRBV7-2	TRBJ1-5	TRBD1	few	CASSLATGGGQPQHF	TGTGCCAGCAGCTTAGCGACAGGGGGAGGACAGCCCCAGCATTTT
TRBV29-1	TRBJ2-2	-	-	CSVLARGSNTGELFF	TGCAGCGTCCTTGCTAGGGGATCGAACACCGGGGAGCTGTTTTTT
TRBV28	TRBJ1-2	-	-	CASSFDSGHYGYTF	TGTGCCAGCAGTTTTGATTCAGGGCACTATGGCTACACCTTC
TRBV20-1	TRBJ2-2	TRBD1	-	CCARQGRVSSNTGELFF	TGCTGCGCTAGACAGGGGCGAGTGTCTTCGAACACCGGGGAGCTGTTTTTT
TRBV6-5	TRBJ1-2	-	few	CASSYRAGYGYTF	TGTGCCAGCAGTTACCGGGCGGGCTATGGCTACACCTTC
TRBV4-3	TRBJ2-2	-	many	CASSQGPNTGELFF	TGTGCCAGCAGCCAAGGACCGAACACCGGGGAGCTGTTTTTT
TRBV10-3	TRBJ1-4	-	-	CAISEGLQNEKLFF	TGTGCCATCAGTGAAGGACTGCAAAATGAAAAACTGTTTTTT
TRBV29-1	TRBJ2-2	-	few	CSVGVGSGELFF	TGCAGCGTTGGAGTGGGTTCCGGGGAGCTGTTTTTT
TRBV20-1	TRBJ2-1	TRBD2	few	CSARGTSVANEQFF	TGCAGTGCTAGAGGGACTAGCGTAGCCAATGAGCAGTTCTTC
TRBV20-1	TRBJ2-7	-	few	CSAVQGWGGVEQYF	TGCAGTGCAGTCCAGGGGTGGGGAGGGGTGGAGCAGTACTTC